This TCR beta chain was captured in a study of shared clonotypes between healthy human individuals. Study overall: CD4 naive and CD4 memory each took three plates per donor, while CD8 naive took two and CD8 memory one.

General observations from the study: Among the subsets, naive ones generally showed larger estimated richness than memory ones.

The V gene lost 4 bases and the J gene lost 8 bases, with 11 bases spanning the gap. Germline CDR1 and CDR2: MNHEY and SVGAGI. The CDR3 is made up of 12 amino acids. Per sorted-subset replicate PCR, input was approximately 200 ng DNA, representing around 29,000 T cell genomes. Sequencing was performed with immunoSEQ multiplex PCR; in TCRdb, only in-frame clones are kept and a portion is missing. This table holds 2 million or so clones, 85% to 95% found once. Turning to this clone: Its antigen remains unidentified.

The chain links TRBV6-5 to TRBJ1-2, with a possible D match to TRBD1 (5 bases). The sample consisted of naive CD4+ T cells sorted from blood. The subset denotes: CD45RA+ positively selected. The TCR originated in a man aged 18-30 years in good health. DNA for the CDR3: TGTGCCAGCAGTTTGGGCAGGGAGGGCTACACCTTC. Amino acid sequence: CASSLGREGYTF.